This TCR beta chain was captured in a study of blood T cell repertoires in COVID-19. Across the whole study: Sample material is recorded as cDNA or gDNA derived from T cells, B-cell-depleted T cells, or PBMCs.

The germline V gene has CDR1 MNHNY and CDR2 SVGAGI (reference sequence). The CDR3 consists of 16 residues. V dropped 5 bases and J dropped 4; count of bases not matched to a gene: 13. Authors' processing steps: Nucleated cell counts were estimated from reference gene primer amplification. Assay used: immunoSEQ multiplex PCR; TCRdb lists only in-frame clones, some missing. V and J calls and clone size are given by that table; D and trimming were obtained from the DNA. Among 390,000 or so clones listed, over 80% were seen once. Clinical history as reported by participants underpinned cohort assignment. Two consecutive negative NP/OP PCR tests, clearance, or resolved symptoms defined Cohort 3 recovery.

The sequence was collected from a woman aged 45 to 65 who had recovered from COVID-19. Sequenced material: PBMCs or T cells enriched from blood (not recorded which). This rearrangement joins TRBV6-6 to TRBJ1-2, with TRBD1 matching 7 bases. In DNA, the CDR3 is TGTGCCAGCAGTCCTAGACAGGGTGTACGATCCTATGGCTACACCTTC. Residues: CASSPRQGVRSYGYTF.